The T cell receptor (beta chain) under discussion was sequenced for a study of blood T cell repertoires in COVID-19. Study-level information: Italy, Spain and the United States were the sources of the convalescent and acute COVID-19 samples. T cells, B-cell-depleted T cells, or PBMCs supplied cDNA or gDNA.

The V gene's germline CDR1 is MNHNS and CDR2 SASEGT. Deletions cut 0 bases from V and 1 base from J, with 12 bases between. The CDR3 is 16 amino acids. This clone was counted a single time. Authors' methods: Estimates of nucleated cell counts were drawn from the amplification of reference gene primers. Assay: immunoSEQ multiplex PCR; the TCRdb copy retains only in-frame clones and omits some. Clone size and the V and J calls come from that table; the DNA yielded D and trimming. This sample has about 210,000 clones, with approximately 91% found just once. The rearrangement links TRBV6-1 to TRBJ1-2; D gene unclear. The source material was peripheral blood. This receptor was identified in a woman in her forties with acute or convalescent COVID-19. CDR3 coding DNA: TGTGCCAGCAGTGAAGCTCACAGCTACCTTAACTATGGCTACACCTTC. Protein: CASSEAHSYLNYGYTF.